Below, 14 T cell receptor beta chains from the same sample are listed, as sequenced in a study of shared clonotypes between healthy human individuals. Libraries were prepared by immunoSEQ multiplex PCR; TCRdb keeps only in-frame clonotypes and omits some of them. The sample records 2 million to 3 million clones, just over 90% being singletons. The source material was naive CD4+ T cells sorted from blood. As to subset: CD45RA+ positively selected. The receptors were gathered from a man aged 18 to 30 in good health.

This clone was counted a few times. The rearrangement joins TRBV2 to TRBJ1-2; D is unclear. Between the trimmed V and J ends, which lost 2 bases and 8 bases, there was a span of 6 bases. CDR1 is SNHLY, CDR2 FYNNEI, per germline. The CDR3 is 11 amino acids. In DNA, the CDR3 is TGTGCCAGCAGTGAAAGGGTGGGCTACACCTTC. The encoded protein is CASSERVGYTF.

This rearrangement joins TRBV7-9 to TRBJ2-5; the D call may be TRBD1 or TRBD2 (5 bases each). The CDR3 covers 15 residues. The germline V and J ends were trimmed by 5 bases and 5 bases, with 18 bases remaining between them. In germline, CDR1 is SEHNR, CDR2 FQNEAQ (reference sequence). CDR3 sequence reads: CASSLSLGKGETQYF. The CDR3 DNA follows: TGTGCCAGCAGCCTGTCTCTCGGGAAGGGGGAGACCCAGTACTTC.

Concerning this clone itself: This specimen includes other DNA sequences encoding the same CDR3. This chain uses TRBV18 with TRBJ1-2; 8 bases map to TRBD1. CDR1 and CDR2 from the germline V gene are KGHSH and LQKENI. This CDR3 is 12 amino acids long. V shed 3 bases and J 8 bases; nucleotides not matched to a gene: 2. CDR3 region: CASSPGDRGYTF. Written as DNA, the CDR3 is TGTGCCAGCTCACCGGGGGACAGGGGCTACACCTTC.

As for this clone: The same CDR3 also results from other DNA sequences found in this sample. The V and J genes are TRBV7-9 and TRBJ2-7; 14 nucleotides match TRBD2. The germline V gene encodes CDR1 SEHNR and CDR2 FQNEAQ (reference sequence). This CDR3 contains 15 residues. J was trimmed by 3 bases and V by 3 bases; bases with no gene match: 1. The CDR3 spells CASSLGLAGVYEQYF. The CDR3 region has the DNA TGTGCCAGCAGCTTGGGACTAGCGGGAGTCTACGAGCAGTACTTC.

This clone has just one count. J is TRBJ1-1 and V is TRBV11-2; possibly TRBD1 for D (5 bases). Trimming removed 6 bases at V and 4 bases at J, with 12 bases between. Germline V gene sequence: CDR1 SGHAT, CDR2 FQNNGV. The CDR3 has 13 residues. CDR3 sequence reads: CASSSRGTTEAFF. CDR3 DNA: TGTGCCAGCAGTTCGAGGGGTACCACTGAAGCTTTCTTT.

This chain connects TRBV7-2 to TRBJ2-1; maybe TRBD2 (5 bases). The germline CDR1 and CDR2 sequences are SGHTA and FQGNSA. The CDR3 is 12 residues long. Trimming pared 4 bases from V and 9 bases from J, leaving 10 bases between. The DNA of the CDR3 is TGTGCCAGCAGCTCGGGGAATCCTGAGCAGTTCTTC. Translation gives CASSSGNPEQFF.

The V call is TRBV18, the J call TRBJ2-1; D perhaps matches TRBD2 (5 bases). Germline V gene sequence: CDR1 KGHSH, CDR2 LQKENI. The CDR3 contains 15 residues. V shed 6 bases and J shed 5 bases, with 17 bases lying between them. CDR3 protein: CASSLAAPGNNEQFF. CDR3 DNA: TGTGCCAGCTCCCTCGCGGCGCCGGGGAACAATGAGCAGTTCTTC.

This chain uses TRBV10-3 with TRBJ2-7, with D unresolved. V shed 7 bases and J shed 3 bases, with 10 bases lying between them. CDR3 size: 12 residues. CDR1 and CDR2 from the germline V gene are ENHRY and SYGVKD. Written as DNA, the CDR3 is TGTGCCATCACCTCCCATCTCTACGAGCAGTACTTC. Protein: CAITSHLYEQYF.

As to this clone: Other DNA sequences within the sample encode an identical CDR3. The chain's CDR3 is CASSEQGGYEQYF. In nucleotides, the CDR3 is TGTGCCAGCAGTGAGCAGGGGGGCTACGAGCAGTACTTC. This chain joins TRBV6-1 and TRBJ2-7; tentative D call: TRBD1 (7 bases). V was cut by 3 bases and J by 3 bases, with 9 bases left in between. This CDR3 comprises 13 residues. In germline, CDR1 is MNHNS, CDR2 SASEGT.

The genes are TRBV7-6 and TRBJ2-1; 8 bases fit TRBD2. This CDR3 is built from 18 residues. Germline CDR1 and CDR2: SGHVS and FNYEAQ. With V trimmed by 1 base and J by 4 bases, 12 bases remained unmatched. The CDR3 nucleotides read TGTGCCAGCAGCTTAGGGGGAGTAGCGGGGTTACGGTACAATGAGCAGTTCTTC. This codes for CASSLGGVAGLRYNEQFF.

This clone appeared once. The chain has TRBV2 and TRBJ2-7; 8 positions agree with TRBD2. V lost 6 bases to trimming and J lost 2 bases; unmatched junction nucleotides: 3. CDR3 length: 13 amino acids. Looked up from germline, CDR1 is SNHLY and CDR2 is FYNNEI. CDR3 loop: CASRGGGTYEQYF. Written as DNA, the CDR3 is TGTGCCAGCAGGGGCGGGGGGACCTACGAGCAGTACTTC.

The genes are TRBV4-1 and TRBJ1-2; TRBD1 aligns across 9 bases. CDR3 length: 15 residues. CDR1 and CDR2 (germline): MGHRA, YSYEKL. The V segment lost 0 bases and the J segment 4 bases; nucleotides outside the gene matches: 3. The CDR3 sequence is CASSQDRQGVYGYTF. The CDR3, as DNA: TGCGCCAGCAGCCAAGATCGACAGGGGGTCTATGGCTACACCTTC.

A note on this clone: Other DNA sequences of this sample code for an identical CDR3. The rearrangement joins TRBV5-4 to TRBJ2-7; 10 bases map to TRBD1. Germline loops: CDR1 SGHNT, CDR2 YYREEE (reference sequence). This CDR3 spans 14 amino acids. V lost 3 bases to trimming and J lost 2 bases; unmatched junction nucleotides: 2. The DNA of the CDR3 is TGTGCCAGCAGCTGGGACAGGGGTGCCTACGAGCAGTACTTC. Amino acid sequence: CASSWDRGAYEQYF.

As concerns this clone: The same CDR3 can be traced to other DNA sequences in this sample. The rearrangement links TRBV28 to TRBJ2-7, with D hard to call. This CDR3 is built from 12 residues. The V gene lost 2 bases and the J gene lost 4 bases, with 6 bases spanning the gap. Germline CDR1 and CDR2: MDHEN and SYDVKM. CDR3 DNA: TGTGCCAGCAGTTTAGGCCGGTACGAGCAGTACTTC. Translating gives CASSLGRYEQYF.